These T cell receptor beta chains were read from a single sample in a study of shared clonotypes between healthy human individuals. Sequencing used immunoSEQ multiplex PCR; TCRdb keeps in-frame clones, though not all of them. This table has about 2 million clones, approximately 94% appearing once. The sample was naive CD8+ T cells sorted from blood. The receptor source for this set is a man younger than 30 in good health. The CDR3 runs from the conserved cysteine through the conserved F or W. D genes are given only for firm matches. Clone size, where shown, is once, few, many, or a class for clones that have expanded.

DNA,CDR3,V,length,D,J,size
TGCGCCAGCAGCTGGGAGGGACAGGTTACAGATACGCAGTATTTT,CASSWEGQVTDTQYF,TRBV5-1,15,-,TRBJ2-3,-
TGTGCCAGCAGTCCCGGGGGTCGGACCTACGAGCAGTACTTC,CASSPGGRTYEQYF,TRBV27,14,-,TRBJ2-7,-
TGTGCCAGCAGCATAGGGAGCAGGGGCGGCAAGAATGAGCAGTTCTTC,CASSIGSRGGKNEQFF,TRBV7-6,16,-,TRBJ2-1,-
TGTGCCAGCAGCTCACTTAGGACGAGGGCCGGGGAGCTGTTTTTT,CASSSLRTRAGELFF,TRBV7-4,15,-,TRBJ2-2,once
TGTGCCAGTAGTACCCGACTAGCTCGCGAGCAGTTCTTC,CASSTRLAREQFF,TRBV19,13,TRBD2,TRBJ2-1,once
TGTGCCAGCAGCTCCCTAGCGGGAGCCTACGAGCAGTACTTC,CASSSLAGAYEQYF,TRBV7-6,14,TRBD2,TRBJ2-7,-
TGTGCCAGCAGTGAACTAGGGAGTTGGGAGACCCAGTACTTC,CASSELGSWETQYF,TRBV25-1,14,-,TRBJ2-5,-
TGTGCCAGCAGCTTTGGGGAGGGGGAGCTGTTTTTT,CASSFGEGELFF,TRBV7-9,12,-,TRBJ2-2,-
TGTGCCAGCAGCTTAGGAGGGGAGGGGGCTGACACTGAAGCTTTCTTT,CASSLGGEGADTEAFF,TRBV7-8,16,TRBD1,TRBJ1-1,-
TGTGCCAGCAGTTTATTCCGGGTCGGTGGCTACACCTTC,CASSLFRVGGYTF,TRBV28,13,-,TRBJ1-2,once
TGTGCCAGCAGCCTTTATTACGGGGGCGCGGATAATTCACCCCTCCACTTT,CASSLYYGGADNSPLHF,TRBV27,17,-,TRBJ1-6,-
TGTGCCAGCAGCTCCGGGGTGGAGCAGTACTTC,CASSSGVEQYF,TRBV9,11,-,TRBJ2-7,-
TGTGCCAGCCGGGACAGCCCCTTTATGAACACTGAAGCTTTCTTT,CASRDSPFMNTEAFF,TRBV2,15,TRBD1,TRBJ1-1,-
TGCGCCAGCAGGGCCGGGACAGGGGCTGAAGCTTTCTTT,CASRAGTGAEAFF,TRBV10-1,13,TRBD1,TRBJ1-1,-
TGTGCCTGGAGTTATATGCCCCCCCTAGCGGGAGGCGAGCAGTACTTC,CAWSYMPPLAGGEQYF,TRBV30,16,TRBD2,TRBJ2-7,once
TGTGCCAGCAGCGCGCCCCTAGCGGGGGGGCAGAAAGATACGCAGTATTTT,CASSAPLAGGQKDTQYF,TRBV9,17,TRBD2,TRBJ2-3,-
TGCGCCAGCAGCCACACCCCGGGGCAATTTAATGAAAAACTGTTTTTT,CASSHTPGQFNEKLFF,TRBV4-1,16,-,TRBJ1-4,-
TGTGCCAGCAGTTACTCAGCTAGCGGGGGGATAGATACGCAGTATTTT,CASSYSASGGIDTQYF,TRBV6-5,16,TRBD2,TRBJ2-3,-
TGTGCCAGCAGCTCAAGCGGGAGGGTAGACAATGAGCAGTTCTTC,CASSSSGRVDNEQFF,TRBV9,15,TRBD2,TRBJ2-1,-
TGCAGTGCTAGAGACGTCTATGGCTACACCTTC,CSARDVYGYTF,TRBV20-1,11,-,TRBJ1-2,-
TGTGCCAGCAGCGTAGATGGCGGGTGGGAAACTGAAGCTTTCTTT,CASSVDGGWETEAFF,TRBV9,15,-,TRBJ1-1,-
TGCGCCAGCAGCCAGCGGGACAGCTCCTACGAGCAGTACTTC,CASSQRDSSYEQYF,TRBV4-1,14,-,TRBJ2-7,-
TGTGCCAGCAGCACAAGACTAGACGGAGACAGCGGCAATCAGCCCCAGCATTTT,CASSTRLDGDSGNQPQHF,TRBV21-1,18,-,TRBJ1-5,-
TGTGCCAGCAGCCAAGGGTTCTATGGCTACACCTTC,CASSQGFYGYTF,TRBV9,12,-,TRBJ1-2,-
TGCGCCAGCAGTGATCAATGGGGGCACACCGGGGAGCTGTTTTTT,CASSDQWGHTGELFF,TRBV10-1,15,-,TRBJ2-2,-
TGTGCCAGCAGCCAAGGGCAGGGACTCACAGATACGCAGTATTTT,CASSQGQGLTDTQYF,TRBV14,15,-,TRBJ2-3,once
TGCGCCAGCAGCGCGGGACCCCCGAGCTCCTACAATGAGCAGTTCTTC,CASSAGPPSSYNEQFF,TRBV5-1,16,-,TRBJ2-1,-
TGCGCCAGCAGCCAGGCAGTCCTGGGGCGGGAGGGCGAGACCGGGGAGCTGTTTTTT,CASSQAVLGREGETGELFF,TRBV4-3,19,TRBD2,TRBJ2-2,-
TGTGCCAGCAGCAACGACACCTCCTACGAGCAGTACTTC,CASSNDTSYEQYF,TRBV21-1,13,-,TRBJ2-7,-
TGCGCCAGCAGCCAAGAGTGGGCAGGTCTTTGGGACACCGGGGAGCTGTTTTTT,CASSQEWAGLWDTGELFF,TRBV4-1,18,-,TRBJ2-2,-
TGCGCCAGCAGCCAAGTTATCGATACAGGGTACGAGCAGTACTTC,CASSQVIDTGYEQYF,TRBV4-3,15,-,TRBJ2-7,-